A single sample is the source of the 9 T cell receptor beta chains below, sequenced in a study of beta chain features in type 1 diabetes. Sequenced material consisted of expressed TCRB transcripts (all of the isolated RNA was reverse transcribed). Sequenced by immunoSEQ multiplex PCR; TCRdb stores in-frame clones only, minus some. The sample shows 250,000 to 350,000 clones, 12% to 15% of them seen only once. Material for sequencing was central memory CD4+ T cells from blood. The receptors come from a man aged 25-45 years in good health.

This clone was observed a few times. The chain has TRBV5-1 and TRBJ2-5, with 9 bases identical to TRBD1. CDR3 length: 16 amino acids. V shed 0 bases, J shed 5 bases, and the junction held 8 bases outside the gene matches. CDR1 SGHRS and CDR2 YFSETQ come from the germline V gene. The chain's CDR3 is CASSLDGQGIGETQYF. CDR3 bases: TGCGCCAGCAGCTTGGACGGACAGGGGATCGGGGAGACCCAGTACTTC.

This clone was observed a handful of times. The genes are TRBV27 and TRBJ2-2; D call uncertain. The V gene's germline CDR1 is MNHEY and CDR2 SMNVEV (reference sequence). The CDR3 extends over 12 amino acids. V was clipped by 2 bases and J by 7 bases, with 5 bases between them. Here the CDR3 reads CASSLAGGELFF. The DNA of the CDR3 is TGTGCCAGCAGTTTAGCCGGCGGGGAGCTGTTTTTT.

For this clone: This sample includes further DNA sequences coding for the same CDR3. The chain links TRBV7-6 to TRBJ1-4; D gene ambiguous. The V end lost 0 bases, the J end lost 0 bases, and 5 bases lay between the germline ends. The CDR3 contains 15 residues. CDR1 and CDR2 from the germline V gene are SGHVS and FNYEAQ. CDR3 residues: CASSLAQATNEKLFF. In DNA form, the CDR3 reads TGTGCCAGCAGCTTAGCCCAAGCAACTAATGAAAAACTGTTTTTT.

This CDR3 is CASSLDRGREYF. CDR3 nucleotide sequence: TGTGCCAGCTCACTCGACAGGGGCCGGGAGTATTTT. The chain recombines TRBV18 with TRBJ2-3; TRBD1 matches at 8 bases. CDR1 is KGHSH, CDR2 LQKENI, per germline. CDR3 size: 12 residues. Germline trimming cut 4 bases from V and 13 bases from J; bases unmatched to any gene: 7.

This clone has more than one count but fewer than ten. The chain joins TRBV6-6 to TRBJ2-3, with D tentatively TRBD1 (6 bases). Germline values: CDR1 MNHNY, CDR2 SVGAGI (reference sequence). V lost 4 bases to trimming and J lost 4 bases, with 15 bases between them. The CDR3 sequence is 15 residues long. CDR3 loop: CASSSVTGFADTQYF. DNA of the CDR3: TGTGCCAGCAGTTCCGTCACAGGGTTCGCAGATACGCAGTATTTT.

This clone has a handful of counts. The chain is built from TRBV5-1 and TRBJ2-6; the D gene is possibly TRBD1 (5 bases). The CDR3 contains 15 residues. The V end was cut by 10 bases, the J end by 2 bases, with 16 bases between. Germline lookup yields CDR1 SGHRS and CDR2 YFSETQ. The CDR3: CASTQVLTGANVLTF. CDR3 coding DNA: TGCGCCTCCACACAGGTACTCACTGGGGCCAACGTCCTGACTTTC.

In this sample, this clone turned up a few times. The chain recombines TRBV7-2 with TRBJ2-7, with D perhaps matching TRBD1 (6 bases). Looked up from germline, CDR1 is SGHTA and CDR2 is FQGNSA. The CDR3 length is 11 residues. The germline V and J ends were trimmed by 5 bases and 10 bases, with 12 bases remaining between them. The CDR3 nucleotides are TGTGCCAGCAGCCCTGGACAGCCTCAGTACTTC. Protein product: CASSPGQPQYF.

This clone was seen a few times. Here the CDR3 reads CASSLAPGRGYTF. The DNA for the CDR3 is TGTGCCAGCAGCTTAGCGCCGGGGCGCGGCTACACCTTC. The chain links TRBV7-8 to TRBJ1-2, with a tentative D call TRBD1 (5 bases). The CDR3 totals 13 residues. Trimming shortened V by 0 bases and J by 8 bases, and 10 bases separated the two germline ends. Germline V gives CDR1 SGHVS, CDR2 FQNEAQ. Full variable domain (outside the CDR3, taken from reference TRBV7-8 and TRBJ1-2): GAGVSQSPRYKVAKRGQDVALRCDPISGHVSLFWYQQALGQGPEFLTYFQNEAQLDKSGLPSDRFFAERPEGSVSTLKIQRTQQEDSAVYLCASSLAPGRGYTFGSGTRLTVV.

This clone was seen a few times. The chain recombines TRBV7-6 with TRBJ2-7; 9 positions match TRBD2. Germline values: CDR1 SGHVS, CDR2 FNYEAQ. With 5 bases clipped from V and 6 bases from J, the junction kept 11 bases outside the gene matches. The CDR3 contains 15 residues. The DNA for the CDR3 is TGTGCCAGCAGCCCGTCCCCGACTAGCGGTTCCGAGCAGTACTTC. This codes for CASSPSPTSGSEQYF.